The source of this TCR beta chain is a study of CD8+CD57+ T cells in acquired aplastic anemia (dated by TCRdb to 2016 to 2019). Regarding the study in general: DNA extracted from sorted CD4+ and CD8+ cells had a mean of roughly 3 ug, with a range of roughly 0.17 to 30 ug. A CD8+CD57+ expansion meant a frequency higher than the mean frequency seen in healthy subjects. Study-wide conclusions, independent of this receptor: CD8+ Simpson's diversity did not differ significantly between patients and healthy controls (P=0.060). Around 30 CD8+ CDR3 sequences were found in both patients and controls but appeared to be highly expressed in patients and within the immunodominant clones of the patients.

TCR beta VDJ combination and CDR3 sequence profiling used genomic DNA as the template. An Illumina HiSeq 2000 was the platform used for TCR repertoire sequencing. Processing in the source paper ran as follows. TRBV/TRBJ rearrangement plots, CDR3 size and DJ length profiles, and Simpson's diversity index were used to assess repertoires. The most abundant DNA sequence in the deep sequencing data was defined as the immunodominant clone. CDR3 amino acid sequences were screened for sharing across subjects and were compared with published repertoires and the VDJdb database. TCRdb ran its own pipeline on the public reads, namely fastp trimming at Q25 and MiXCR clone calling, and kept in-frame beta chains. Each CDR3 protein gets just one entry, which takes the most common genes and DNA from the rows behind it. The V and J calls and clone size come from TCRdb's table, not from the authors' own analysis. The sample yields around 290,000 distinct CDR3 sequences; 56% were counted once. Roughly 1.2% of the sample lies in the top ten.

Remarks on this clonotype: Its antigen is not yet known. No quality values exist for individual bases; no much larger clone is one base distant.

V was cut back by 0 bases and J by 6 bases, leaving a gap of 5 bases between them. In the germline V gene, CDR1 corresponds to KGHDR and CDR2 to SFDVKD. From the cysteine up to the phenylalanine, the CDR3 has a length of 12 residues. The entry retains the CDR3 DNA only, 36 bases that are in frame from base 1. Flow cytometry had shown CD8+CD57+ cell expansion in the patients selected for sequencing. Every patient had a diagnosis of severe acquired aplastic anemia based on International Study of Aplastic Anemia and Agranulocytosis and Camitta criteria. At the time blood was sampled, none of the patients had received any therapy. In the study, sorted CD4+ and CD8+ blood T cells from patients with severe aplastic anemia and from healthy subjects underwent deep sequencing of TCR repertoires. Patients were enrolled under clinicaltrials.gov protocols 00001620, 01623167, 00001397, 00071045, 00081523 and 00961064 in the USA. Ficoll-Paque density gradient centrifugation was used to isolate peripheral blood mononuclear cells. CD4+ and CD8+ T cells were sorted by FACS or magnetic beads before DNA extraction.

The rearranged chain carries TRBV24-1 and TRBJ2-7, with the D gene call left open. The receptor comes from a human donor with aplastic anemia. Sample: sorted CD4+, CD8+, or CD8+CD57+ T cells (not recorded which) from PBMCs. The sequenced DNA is TGTGCCACCAGTGATTTGATGACCGAGCAGTACTTC. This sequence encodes CATSDLMTEQYF.